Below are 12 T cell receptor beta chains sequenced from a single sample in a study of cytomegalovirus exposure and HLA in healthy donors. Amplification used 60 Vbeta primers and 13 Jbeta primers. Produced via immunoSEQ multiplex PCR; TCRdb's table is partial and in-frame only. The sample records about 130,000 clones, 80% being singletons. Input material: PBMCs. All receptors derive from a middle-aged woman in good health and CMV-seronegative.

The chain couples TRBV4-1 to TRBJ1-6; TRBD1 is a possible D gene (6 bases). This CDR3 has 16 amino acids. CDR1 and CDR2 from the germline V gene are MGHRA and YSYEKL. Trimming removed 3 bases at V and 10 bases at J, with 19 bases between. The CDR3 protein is CASSQATGFIGSPLHF. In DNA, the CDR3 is TGCGCCAGCAGCCAGGCTACAGGGTTTATCGGATCACCCCTCCACTTT.

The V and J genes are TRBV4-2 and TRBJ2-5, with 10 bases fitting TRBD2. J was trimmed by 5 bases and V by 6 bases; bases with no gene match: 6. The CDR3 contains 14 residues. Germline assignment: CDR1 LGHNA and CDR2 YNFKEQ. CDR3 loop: CASSLAGVAETQYF. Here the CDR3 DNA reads TGTGCCAGCAGTCTAGCGGGAGTTGCTGAGACCCAGTACTTC.

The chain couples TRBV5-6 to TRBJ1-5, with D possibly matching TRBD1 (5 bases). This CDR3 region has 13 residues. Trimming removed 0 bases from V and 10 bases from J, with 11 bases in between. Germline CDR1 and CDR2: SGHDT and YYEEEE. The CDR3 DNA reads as TGTGCCAGCAGCTTGGGGGACGGGGGACCCCAGCATTTT. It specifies CASSLGDGGPQHF.

CDR3 nucleotide sequence: TGCGCCTCTTTCCCCGGAGCGGGGGATGAGCAGTTCTTC. Protein product: CASFPGAGDEQFF. This rearrangement joins TRBV5-1 to TRBJ2-1, with 8 bases aligning to TRBD2. CDR1 and CDR2 (germline): SGHRS, YFSETQ. The CDR3 is 13 residues long. The V segment lost 10 bases and the J segment 8 bases; nucleotides outside the gene matches: 11.

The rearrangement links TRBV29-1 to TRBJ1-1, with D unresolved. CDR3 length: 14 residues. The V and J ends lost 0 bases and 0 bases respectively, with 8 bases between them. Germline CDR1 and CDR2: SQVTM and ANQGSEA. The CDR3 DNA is TGCAGCGTTGAAGATCGGGAGATGAACACTGAAGCTTTCTTT. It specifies CSVEDREMNTEAFF. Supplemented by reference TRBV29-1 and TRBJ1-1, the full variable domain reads SAVISQKPSRDICQRGTSLTIQCQVDSQVTMMFWYRQQPGQSLTLIATANQGSEATYESGFVIDKFPISRPNLTFSTLTVSNMSPEDSSIYLCSVEDREMNTEAFFGQGTRLTVV.

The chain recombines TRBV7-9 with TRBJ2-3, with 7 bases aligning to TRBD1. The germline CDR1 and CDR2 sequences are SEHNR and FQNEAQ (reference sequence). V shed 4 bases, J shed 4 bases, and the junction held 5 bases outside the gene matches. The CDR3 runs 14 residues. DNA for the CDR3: TGTGCCAGCAGCTACCGACAGGGTCCAGATACGCAGTATTTT. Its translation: CASSYRQGPDTQYF. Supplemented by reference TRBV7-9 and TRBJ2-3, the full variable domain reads DTGVSQNPRHKITKRGQNVTFRCDPISEHNRLYWYRQTLGQGPEFLTYFQNEAQLEKSRLLSDRFSAERPKGSFSTLEIQRTEQGDSAMYLCASSYRQGPDTQYFGPGTRLTVL.

The CDR3 reads CASSLPPGPDTQYF. The DNA for the CDR3 is TGTGCCAGCAGCTTGCCCCCAGGGCCAGATACGCAGTATTTT. The chain has TRBV5-4 and TRBJ2-3, with a tentative D call TRBD1 (5 bases). CDR1 is SGHNT, CDR2 YYREEE, per germline (reference sequence). With 1 base removed from V and 4 bases from J, the gap between germline ends came to 10 bases. This CDR3 spans 14 amino acids.

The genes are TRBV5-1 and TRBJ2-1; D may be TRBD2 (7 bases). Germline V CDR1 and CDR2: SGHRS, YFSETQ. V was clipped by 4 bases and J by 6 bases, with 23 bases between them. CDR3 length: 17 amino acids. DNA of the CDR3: TGCGCCAGCAGCCTGGGGGCCGGGCGGGGGTCCCTCAATGAGCAGTTCTTC. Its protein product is CASSLGAGRGSLNEQFF.

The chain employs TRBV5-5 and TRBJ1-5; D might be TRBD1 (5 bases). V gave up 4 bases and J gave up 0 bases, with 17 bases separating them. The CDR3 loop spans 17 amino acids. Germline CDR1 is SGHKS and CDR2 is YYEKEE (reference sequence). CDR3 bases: TGTGCCAGCAGCCTGCTGTGGGGCAGTAATAGCAATCAGCCCCAGCATTTT. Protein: CASSLLWGSNSNQPQHF.

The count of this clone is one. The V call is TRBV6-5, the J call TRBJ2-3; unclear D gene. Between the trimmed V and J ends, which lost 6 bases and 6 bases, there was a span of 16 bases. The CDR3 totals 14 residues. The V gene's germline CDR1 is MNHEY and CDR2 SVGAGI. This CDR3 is CASRTSGLVDTQYF. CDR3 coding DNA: TGTGCCAGCAGAACATCGGGTCTAGTGGATACGCAGTATTTT.

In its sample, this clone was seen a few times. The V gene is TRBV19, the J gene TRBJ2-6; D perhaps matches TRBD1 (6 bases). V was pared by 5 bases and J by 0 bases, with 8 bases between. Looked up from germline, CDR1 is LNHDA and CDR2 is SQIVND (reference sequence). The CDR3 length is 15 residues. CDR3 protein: CASSPRGSGANVLTF. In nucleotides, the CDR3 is TGTGCCAGTAGTCCCAGGGGCTCTGGGGCCAACGTCCTGACTTTC.

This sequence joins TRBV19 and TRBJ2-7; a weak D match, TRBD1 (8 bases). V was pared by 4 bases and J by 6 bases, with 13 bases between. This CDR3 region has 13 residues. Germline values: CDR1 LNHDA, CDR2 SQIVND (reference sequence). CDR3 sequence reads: CASSTTGEGEQYF. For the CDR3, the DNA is TGTGCCAGTAGTACGACAGGGGAGGGCGAGCAGTACTTC.